A single T cell receptor (beta chain) is shown here with its context. The antigen is unknown. This sample was taken from a study of vaccination effects on CD4 cells after COVID-19. Study-wide results and caveats: Recruitment yielded few convalescent patients, and the study had no early post-infection timepoints.

In the ViraFEST assay, antigen-specific CD4+ clonotypes were identified by expansion after peptide-pool stimulation. The authors isolated CD4+ T cells after approximately 9 days of culture. Prior SARS-CoV-2 infection was absent in the vaccine recipients, as shown by negative nucleocapsid antibodies. Both day 3 and day 7 saw half the medium replaced with IL-2 medium. V was pared by 11 bases and J by 0 bases, with 10 bases between. CDR3 length: 12 residues. CDR1 and CDR2 (germline): LNHDA, SQIVND (reference sequence). Sequenced by immunoSEQ multiplex PCR; TCRdb stores in-frame clones only, minus some. The sample shows about 41,000 clones, more than 60% of them seen only once.

The receptor's source is a human donor who received a COVID-19 vaccine. The V call is TRBV19, the J call TRBJ1-1; D ambiguous. This sample comprised CD4+ T cells from PBMCs cultured with HCoV-OC43 spike peptides, obtained before COVID-19 vaccination. Subset: HCoV-OC43 spike overlapping peptide pool stimulation. CDR3 sequence reads: CASGVLNTEAFF. CDR3 in DNA: TGTGCCTCTGGGGTACTGAACACTGAAGCTTTCTTT.